This T cell receptor (beta chain) was observed in a study of T cell clonality in common variable immunodeficiency. Trimming removed 5 bases from V and 5 bases from J, with 13 bases in between. The CDR3 consists of 13 residues. Germline CDR1 reads PRHDT; CDR2 reads FYEKMQ (reference sequence). This clone appeared many times. Read data end 3 residues before the CDR3 end; the end is taken from the germline J gene. Profiled with immunoSEQ multiplex PCR; TCRdb holds only in-frame clones, not every one. Captured here are about 34,000 clones, none seen once; the top ten comprise 2.5% to 3%. Both groups were predominantly of Caucasian heritage.

Source material: peripheral blood mononuclear cells. This clonotype was sampled from a person aged 18-69 years in good health. The chain recombines TRBV13 with TRBJ2-7, with D perhaps matching TRBD1 (6 bases). Incomplete CDR3 DNA: TGTGCCAGCAGCGACTCAGGGGAGAACGAG. Protein product: CASSDSGENE. The whole CDR3 protein reads CASSDSGENEQYF.